This entry lists 5 T cell receptor beta chains sequenced from one sample in a study of response to subunit inactivated influenza vaccine. TCRdb redid the calling of the RT-PCR reads with MiXCR, one entry per CDR3 protein. The sample includes 860,000 or so distinct CDR3 sequences, 20% to 25% seen only once; the top ten take 10%. The sample was PBMCs from blood, taken 4 to 6 days after vaccination. Receptors originate from a middle-aged man who received an inactivated influenza vaccine.

The chain is built from TRBV7-2 and TRBJ2-7; 9 bases map to TRBD2. V lost 0 bases, J lost 0 bases, and 3 bases stayed unmatched. The CDR3 extends over 16 amino acids. Germline V gene data show CDR1 as SGHTA and CDR2 as FQGNSA. Written as DNA, the CDR3 is TGTGCCAGCAGCTTAGCCGGCGGGAGGGCCTCCTACGAGCAGTACTTC. Protein product: CASSLAGGRASYEQYF.

This clonotype came up a few times. CDR3 coding DNA: TGCGCCAGCAGCACCGTAGCGGGGGGTGACGAGCAGTTCTTC. Its protein product is CASSTVAGGDEQFF. The chain has TRBV5-1 and TRBJ2-1; 10 positions match TRBD2. Germline V gene data show CDR1 as SGHRS and CDR2 as YFSETQ. V gave up 4 bases and J gave up 10 bases; unmatched junction bases: 8. The CDR3 totals 14 residues. The variable domain in full, completed from reference TRBV5-1 and TRBJ2-1, reads KAGVTQTPRYLIKTRGQQVTLSCSPISGHRSVSWYQQTPGQGLQFLFEYFSETQRNKGNFPGRFSGRQFSNSRSEMNVSTLELGDSALYLCASSTVAGGDEQFFGPGTRLTVL.

The J gene is TRBJ2-5, the V gene TRBV9; 11 bases match TRBD2. The germline V gene encodes CDR1 SGDLS and CDR2 YYNGEE. J gave up 3 bases and V 4 bases, and 5 bases lay outside the gene matches. The CDR3 spans 15 residues. CDR3 coding DNA: TGTGCCAGCAGCAAATCGGGACTAGCGGAAGAGACCCAGTACTTC. Its translation: CASSKSGLAEETQYF.

In its sample, this clonotype was seen a few times. This rearrangement joins TRBV12-3 or TRBV12-4 to TRBJ1-2; D is unclear. V was trimmed by 1 base and J by 5 bases, leaving 11 bases between them. The CDR3 covers 14 residues. CDR3 loop: CASSLVSTFYGYTF. In nucleotides, the CDR3 is TGTGCCAGCAGTTTAGTATCGACGTTTTATGGCTACACCTTC.

This clonotype showed up just a few times. The genes are TRBV7-8 and TRBJ1-5; D call uncertain. The V gene lost 4 bases and the J gene lost 2 bases, with 9 bases spanning the gap. The length of the CDR3 is 14 residues. Germline V CDR1 and CDR2: SGHVS, FQNEAQ. For the CDR3, the DNA is TGTGCCAGCAGCTCCCCTGGGGGCAATCAGCCCCAGCATTTT. It is translated as CASSSPGGNQPQHF. The full variable domain, with the rest looked up from reference TRBV7-8 and TRBJ1-5, is GAGVSQSPRYKVAKRGQDVALRCDPISGHVSLFWYQQALGQGPEFLTYFQNEAQLDKSGLPSDRFFAERPEGSVSTLKIQRTQQEDSAVYLCASSSPGGNQPQHFGDGTRLSIL.